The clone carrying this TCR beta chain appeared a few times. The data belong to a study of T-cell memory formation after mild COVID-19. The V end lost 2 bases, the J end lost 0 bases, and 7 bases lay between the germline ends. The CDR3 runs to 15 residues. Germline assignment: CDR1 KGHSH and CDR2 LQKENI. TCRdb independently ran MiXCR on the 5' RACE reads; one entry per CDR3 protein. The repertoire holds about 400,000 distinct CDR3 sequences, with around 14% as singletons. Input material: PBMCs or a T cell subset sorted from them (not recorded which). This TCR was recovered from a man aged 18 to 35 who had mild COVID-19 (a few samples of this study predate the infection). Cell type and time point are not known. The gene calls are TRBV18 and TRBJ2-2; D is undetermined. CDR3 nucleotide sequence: TGTGCCAGCTCACCAACCGGAGCGAACACCGGGGAGCTGTTTTTT. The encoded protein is CASSPTGANTGELFF.